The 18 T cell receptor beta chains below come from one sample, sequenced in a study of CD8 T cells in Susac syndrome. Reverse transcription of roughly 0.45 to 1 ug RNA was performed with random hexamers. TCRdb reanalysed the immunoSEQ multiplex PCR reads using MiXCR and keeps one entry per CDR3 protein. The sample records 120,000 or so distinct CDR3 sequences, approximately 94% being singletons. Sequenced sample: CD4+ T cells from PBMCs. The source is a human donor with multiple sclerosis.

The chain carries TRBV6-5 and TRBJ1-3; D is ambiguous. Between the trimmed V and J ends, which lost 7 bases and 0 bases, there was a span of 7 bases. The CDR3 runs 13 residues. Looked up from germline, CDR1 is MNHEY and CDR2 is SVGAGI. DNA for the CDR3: TGTGCCAGCACCAGAAGCTCTGGAAACACCATATATTTT. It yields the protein CASTRSSGNTIYF.

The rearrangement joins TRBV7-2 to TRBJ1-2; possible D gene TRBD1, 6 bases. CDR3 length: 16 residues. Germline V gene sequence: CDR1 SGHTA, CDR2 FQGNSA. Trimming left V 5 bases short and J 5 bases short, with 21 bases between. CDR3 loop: CASSRGSPDRIYGYTF. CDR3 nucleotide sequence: TGTGCCAGCAGCCGCGGTTCCCCCGACAGGATATATGGCTACACCTTC. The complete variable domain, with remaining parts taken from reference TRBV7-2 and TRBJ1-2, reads GAGVSQSPSNKVTEKGKDVELRCDPISGHTALYWYRQSLGQGLEFLIYFQGNSAPDKSGLPSDRFSAERTGGSVSTLTIQRTQQEDSAVYLCASSRGSPDRIYGYTFGSGTRLTVV.

The CDR3 bases are TGCAGCGAAGGGACAGGCCCGTACCAAGAGACCCAGTACTTC. Protein product: CSEGTGPYQETQYF. The chain is built from TRBV29-1 and TRBJ2-5, with TRBD1 matching over 8 bases. The CDR3 is 14 residues long. Germline CDR1 is SQVTM and CDR2 is ANQGSEA. V lost 7 bases, J lost 0 bases, and 7 bases stayed unmatched.

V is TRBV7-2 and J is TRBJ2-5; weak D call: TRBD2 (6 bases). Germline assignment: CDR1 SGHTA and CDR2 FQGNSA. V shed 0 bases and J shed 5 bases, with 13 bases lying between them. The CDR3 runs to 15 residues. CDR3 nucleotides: TGTGCCAGCAGCTTAGCGGGGGGTCGAATGGAGACCCAGTACTTC. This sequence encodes CASSLAGGRMETQYF. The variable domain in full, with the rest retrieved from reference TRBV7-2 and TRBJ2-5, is GAGVSQSPSNKVTEKGKDVELRCDPISGHTALYWYRQSLGQGLEFLIYFQGNSAPDKSGLPSDRFSAERTGGSVSTLTIQRTQQEDSAVYLCASSLAGGRMETQYFGPGTRLLVL.

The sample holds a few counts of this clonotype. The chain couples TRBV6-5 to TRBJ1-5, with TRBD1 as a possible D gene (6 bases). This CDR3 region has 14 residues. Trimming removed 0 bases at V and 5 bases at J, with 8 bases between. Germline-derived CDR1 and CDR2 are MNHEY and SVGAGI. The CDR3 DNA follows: TGTGCCAGCAGTTACTCGAGGGGGGATCAGCCCCAGCATTTT. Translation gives CASSYSRGDQPQHF.

CDR3 sequence: CATSRDRAGGTDGYTF. The CDR3 DNA reads as TGTGCCACCAGCAGAGATCGGGCAGGGGGAACAGATGGCTACACCTTC. J is TRBJ1-2 and V is TRBV15, with 7 bases fitting TRBD1. Unmatched junction bases numbered 10, after V lost 0 bases and J lost 6 bases. Germline V gives CDR1 LNHNV, CDR2 YYDKDF (reference sequence). The CDR3 consists of 16 residues.

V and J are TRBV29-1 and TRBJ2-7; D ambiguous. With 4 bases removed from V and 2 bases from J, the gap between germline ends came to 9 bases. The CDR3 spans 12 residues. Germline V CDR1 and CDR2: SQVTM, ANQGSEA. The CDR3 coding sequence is TGCAGCGTTGGGGGAACCACCTACGAGCAGTACTTC. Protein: CSVGGTTYEQYF.

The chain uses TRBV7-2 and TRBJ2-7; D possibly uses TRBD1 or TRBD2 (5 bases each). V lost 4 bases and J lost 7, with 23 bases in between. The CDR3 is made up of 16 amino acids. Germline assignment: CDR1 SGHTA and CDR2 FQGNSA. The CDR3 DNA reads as TGTGCCAGCAGCTGGGTCGGGGTGGGGACGGCGAAAGAGCAGTACTTC. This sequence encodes CASSWVGVGTAKEQYF.

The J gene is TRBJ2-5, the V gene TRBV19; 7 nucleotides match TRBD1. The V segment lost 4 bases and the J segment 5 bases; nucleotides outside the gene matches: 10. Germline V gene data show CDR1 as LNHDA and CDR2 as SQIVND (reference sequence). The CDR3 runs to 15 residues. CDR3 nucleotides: TGTGCCAGTAGTAAAAGGACAGGCGGTGTGGAGACCCAGTACTTC. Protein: CASSKRTGGVETQYF.

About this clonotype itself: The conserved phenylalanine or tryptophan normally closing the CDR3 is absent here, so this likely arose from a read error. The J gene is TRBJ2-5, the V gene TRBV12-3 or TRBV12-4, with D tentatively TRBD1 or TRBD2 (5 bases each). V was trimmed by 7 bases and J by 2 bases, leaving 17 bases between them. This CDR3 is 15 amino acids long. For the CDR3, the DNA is TGTGCCAGCAACGCCCGGGACGGATATCAAGAGACCCAGTACCTC. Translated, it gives CASNARDGYQETQYL.

CDR3 in amino acids: CASSPAVSLGTQYF. CDR3 DNA: TGCGCCAGCTCCCCGGCGGTCAGCTTAGGTACGCAGTATTTT. V usage is TRBV5-1 and J usage is TRBJ2-3; D remains unclear. Deletions cut 7 bases from V and 8 bases from J, with 20 bases between. Germline CDR1 is SGHRS and CDR2 is YFSETQ. CDR3 length equals 14 residues.

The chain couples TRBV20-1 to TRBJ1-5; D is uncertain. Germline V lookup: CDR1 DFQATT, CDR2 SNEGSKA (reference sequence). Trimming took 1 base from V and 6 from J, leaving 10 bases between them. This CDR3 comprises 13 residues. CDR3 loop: CSARVVGSQPQHF. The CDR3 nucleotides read TGCAGTGCTAGAGTGGTCGGCTCTCAGCCCCAGCATTTT.

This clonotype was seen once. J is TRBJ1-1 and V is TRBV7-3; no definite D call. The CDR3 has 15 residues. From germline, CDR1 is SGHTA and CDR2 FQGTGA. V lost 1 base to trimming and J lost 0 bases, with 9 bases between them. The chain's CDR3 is CASSLNPFLNTEAFF. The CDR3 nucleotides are TGTGCCAGCAGCTTAAATCCCTTTTTGAACACTGAAGCTTTCTTT.

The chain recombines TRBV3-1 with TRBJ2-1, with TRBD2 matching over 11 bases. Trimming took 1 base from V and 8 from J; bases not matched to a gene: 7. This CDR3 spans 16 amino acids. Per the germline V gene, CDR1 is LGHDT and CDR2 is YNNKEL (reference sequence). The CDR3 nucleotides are TGTGCCAGCAGCCAAGGGACTAGCGGGTTCGAGGATGAGCAGTTCTTC. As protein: CASSQGTSGFEDEQFF.

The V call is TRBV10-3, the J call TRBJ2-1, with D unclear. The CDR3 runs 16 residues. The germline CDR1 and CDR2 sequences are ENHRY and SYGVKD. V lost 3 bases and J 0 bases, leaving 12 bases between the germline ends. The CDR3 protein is CAISDHVGSSYNEQFF. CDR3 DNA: TGTGCCATCAGTGACCACGTGGGAAGCTCCTACAATGAGCAGTTCTTC.

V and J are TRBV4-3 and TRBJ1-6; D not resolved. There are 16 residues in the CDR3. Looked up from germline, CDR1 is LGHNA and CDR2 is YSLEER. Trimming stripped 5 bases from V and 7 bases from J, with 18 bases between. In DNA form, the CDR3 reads TGCGCCAGCAGCGCCGAAGGACGGGAGAAGAATTCACCCCTCCACTTT. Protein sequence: CASSAEGREKNSPLHF.

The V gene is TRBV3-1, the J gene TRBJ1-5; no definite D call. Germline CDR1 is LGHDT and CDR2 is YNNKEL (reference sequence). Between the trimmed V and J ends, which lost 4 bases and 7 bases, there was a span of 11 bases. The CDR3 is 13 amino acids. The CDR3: CASSRQIGQPQHF. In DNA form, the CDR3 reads TGTGCCAGCAGCCGGCAGATCGGACAGCCCCAGCATTTT.

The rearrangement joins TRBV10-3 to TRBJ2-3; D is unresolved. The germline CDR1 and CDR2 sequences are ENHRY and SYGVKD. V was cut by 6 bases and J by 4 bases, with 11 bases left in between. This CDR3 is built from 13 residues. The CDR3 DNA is TGTGCCATCAGGCGGACCAATCCAGATACGCAGTATTTT. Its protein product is CAIRRTNPDTQYF.